This T cell receptor beta chain was retrieved from a study of technical replicates of blood from four donors. The CDR3 has 11 residues. Germline V gene lookup returns CDR1 SGHTA and CDR2 FQGNSA. Trimming took 4 bases from V and 10 from J, leaving 8 bases between them. The data were produced by immunoSEQ multiplex PCR, yet TCRdb's version contains in-frame clones alone and is incomplete. The sample holds some 87,000 clones, approximately 96% seen once. This chain joins TRBV7-2 and TRBJ2-1, with D unresolved. The sequenced material came from T cells isolated from PBMCs. The clonotype originates from a human donor in good health. DNA for the CDR3: TGTGCCAGCAGCTCCCAGCGAGAGCAGTTCTTC. Residues: CASSSQREQFF.